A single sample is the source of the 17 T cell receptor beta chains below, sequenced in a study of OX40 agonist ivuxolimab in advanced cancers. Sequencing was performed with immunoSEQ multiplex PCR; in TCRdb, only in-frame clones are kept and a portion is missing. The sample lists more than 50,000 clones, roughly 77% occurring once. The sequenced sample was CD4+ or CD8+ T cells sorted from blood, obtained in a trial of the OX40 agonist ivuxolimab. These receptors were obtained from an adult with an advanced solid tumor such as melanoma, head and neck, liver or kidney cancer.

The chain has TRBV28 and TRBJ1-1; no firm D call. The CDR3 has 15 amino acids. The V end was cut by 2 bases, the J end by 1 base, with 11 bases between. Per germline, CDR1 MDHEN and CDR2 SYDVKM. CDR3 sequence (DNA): TGTGCCAGCAGTTTACCGACCGGCGGGAACACTGAAGCTTTCTTT. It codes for CASSLPTGGNTEAFF. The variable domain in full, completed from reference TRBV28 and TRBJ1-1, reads DVKVTQSSRYLVKRTGEKVFLECVQDMDHENMFWYRQDPGLGLRLIYFSYDVKMKEKGDIPEGYSVSREKKERFSLILESASTNQTSMYLCASSLPTGGNTEAFFGQGTRLTVV.

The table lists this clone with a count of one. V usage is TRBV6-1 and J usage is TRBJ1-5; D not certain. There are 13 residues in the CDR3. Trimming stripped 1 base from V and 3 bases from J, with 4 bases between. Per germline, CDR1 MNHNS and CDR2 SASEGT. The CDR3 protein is CASSEEVNQPQHF. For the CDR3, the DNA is TGTGCCAGCAGTGAAGAGGTCAATCAGCCCCAGCATTTT.

CDR3 in amino acids: CASSGDKQETQYF. The DNA for the CDR3 is TGTGCCAGCAGTGGGGATAAACAGGAGACCCAGTACTTC. The genes are TRBV2 and TRBJ2-5; no clear D gene. V lost 4 bases and J lost 5, with 11 bases in between. Germline assignment: CDR1 SNHLY and CDR2 FYNNEI. The CDR3 sequence is 13 residues long.

The CDR3 here is CASSSRQGYGYTF. The CDR3 DNA reads TGTGCCAGCAGCTCCCGACAGGGTTATGGCTACACCTTC. The chain uses TRBV7-8 and TRBJ1-2, with 7 positions matching TRBD1. The CDR3 loop spans 13 amino acids. Unmatched junction bases numbered 4, after V lost 4 bases and J lost 5 bases. CDR1 is SGHVS, CDR2 FQNEAQ, per germline. Complete variable domain (other parts from reference TRBV7-8 and TRBJ1-2): GAGVSQSPRYKVAKRGQDVALRCDPISGHVSLFWYQQALGQGPEFLTYFQNEAQLDKSGLPSDRFFAERPEGSVSTLKIQRTQQEDSAVYLCASSSRQGYGYTFGSGTRLTVV.

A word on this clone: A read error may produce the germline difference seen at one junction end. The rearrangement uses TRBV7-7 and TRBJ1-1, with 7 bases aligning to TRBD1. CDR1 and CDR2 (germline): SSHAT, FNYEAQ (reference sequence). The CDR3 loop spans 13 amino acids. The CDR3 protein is CASSFDRDTEAFF. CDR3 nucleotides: TGTGCTAGCAGCTTTGACAGGGACACTGAAGCTTTCTTT.

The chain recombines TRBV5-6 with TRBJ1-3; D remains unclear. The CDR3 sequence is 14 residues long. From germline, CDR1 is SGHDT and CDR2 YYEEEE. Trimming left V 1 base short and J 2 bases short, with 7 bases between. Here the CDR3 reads CASSLMSAGNTIYF. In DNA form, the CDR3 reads TGTGCCAGCAGCTTGATGTCTGCTGGAAACACCATATATTTT.

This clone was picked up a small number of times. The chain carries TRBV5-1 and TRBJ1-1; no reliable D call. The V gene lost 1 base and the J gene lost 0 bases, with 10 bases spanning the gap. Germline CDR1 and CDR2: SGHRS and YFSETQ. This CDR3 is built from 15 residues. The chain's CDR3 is CASSLFRDLNTEAFF. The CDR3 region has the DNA TGCGCCAGCAGCTTGTTTAGGGATCTGAACACTGAAGCTTTCTTT.

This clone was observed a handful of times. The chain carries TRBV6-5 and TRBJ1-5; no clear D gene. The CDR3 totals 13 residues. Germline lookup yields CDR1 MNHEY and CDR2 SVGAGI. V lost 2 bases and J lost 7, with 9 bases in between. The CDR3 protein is CASSYAAWQPQHF. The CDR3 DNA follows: TGTGCCAGCAGTTACGCAGCGTGGCAGCCCCAGCATTTT.

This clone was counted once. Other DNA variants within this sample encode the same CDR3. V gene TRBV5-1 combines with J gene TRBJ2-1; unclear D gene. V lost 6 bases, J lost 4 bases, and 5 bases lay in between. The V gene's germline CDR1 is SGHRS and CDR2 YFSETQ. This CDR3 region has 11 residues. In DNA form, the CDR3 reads TGCGCCAGCACGGAGTACAATGAGCAGTTCTTC. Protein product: CASTEYNEQFF.

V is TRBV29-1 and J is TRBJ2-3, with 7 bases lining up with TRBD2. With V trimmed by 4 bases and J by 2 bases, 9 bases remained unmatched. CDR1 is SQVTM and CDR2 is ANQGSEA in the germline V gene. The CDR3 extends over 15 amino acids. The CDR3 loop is CSVVRLAEITDTQYF. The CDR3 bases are TGCAGCGTTGTTAGGCTAGCGGAGATCACAGATACGCAGTATTTT.

CDR3 sequence reads: CASSDAQGATSGYTF. The DNA for the CDR3 is TGCGCCAGCAGTGACGCGCAGGGGGCGACTAGTGGCTACACCTTC. V usage is TRBV10-1 and J usage is TRBJ1-2; 8 positions match TRBD1. After removal of 3 bases from V and 7 bases from J, the junction contained 10 bases not matched to a gene. Germline V CDR1 and CDR2: WNHNN, SYGVQD (reference sequence). The length of the CDR3 is 15 residues.

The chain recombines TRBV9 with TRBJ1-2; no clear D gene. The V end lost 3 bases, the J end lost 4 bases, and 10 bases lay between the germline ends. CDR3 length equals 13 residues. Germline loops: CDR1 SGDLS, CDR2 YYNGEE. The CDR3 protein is CASSAHLSYGYTF. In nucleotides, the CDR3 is TGTGCCAGCAGCGCTCACCTCAGCTATGGCTACACCTTC.

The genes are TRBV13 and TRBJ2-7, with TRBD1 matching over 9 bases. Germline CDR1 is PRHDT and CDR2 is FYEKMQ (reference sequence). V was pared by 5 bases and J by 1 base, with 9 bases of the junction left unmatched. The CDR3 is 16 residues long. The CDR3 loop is CASSGRDRAASYEQYF. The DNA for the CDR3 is TGTGCCAGCAGCGGTCGGGACAGGGCGGCTTCCTACGAGCAGTACTTC.

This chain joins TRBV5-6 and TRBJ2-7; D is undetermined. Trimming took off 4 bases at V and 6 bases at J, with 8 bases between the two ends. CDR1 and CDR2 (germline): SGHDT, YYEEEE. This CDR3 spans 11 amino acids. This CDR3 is CASSLESEQYF. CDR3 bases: TGTGCCAGCAGCCTGGAAAGCGAGCAGTACTTC.

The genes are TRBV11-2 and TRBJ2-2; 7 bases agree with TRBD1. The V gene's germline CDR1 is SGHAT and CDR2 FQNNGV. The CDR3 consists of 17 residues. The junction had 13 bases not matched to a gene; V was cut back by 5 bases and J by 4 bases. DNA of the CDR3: TGTGCCAGCAGCCCGGGGAACAGGGGATTGGGCACCGGGGAGCTGTTTTTT. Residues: CASSPGNRGLGTGELFF.

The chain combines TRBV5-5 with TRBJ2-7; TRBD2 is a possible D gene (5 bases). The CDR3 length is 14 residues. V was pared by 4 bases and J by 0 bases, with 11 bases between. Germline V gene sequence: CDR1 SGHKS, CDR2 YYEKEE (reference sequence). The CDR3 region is CASSGLPASYEQYF. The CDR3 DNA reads TGTGCCAGCAGCGGACTGCCGGCCTCCTACGAGCAGTACTTC.

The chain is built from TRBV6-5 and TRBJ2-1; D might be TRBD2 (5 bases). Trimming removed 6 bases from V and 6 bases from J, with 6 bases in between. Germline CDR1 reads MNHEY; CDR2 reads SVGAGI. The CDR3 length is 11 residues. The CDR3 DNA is TGTGCCAGCAGGGCGGGCAATGAGCAGTTCTTC. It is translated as CASRAGNEQFF.